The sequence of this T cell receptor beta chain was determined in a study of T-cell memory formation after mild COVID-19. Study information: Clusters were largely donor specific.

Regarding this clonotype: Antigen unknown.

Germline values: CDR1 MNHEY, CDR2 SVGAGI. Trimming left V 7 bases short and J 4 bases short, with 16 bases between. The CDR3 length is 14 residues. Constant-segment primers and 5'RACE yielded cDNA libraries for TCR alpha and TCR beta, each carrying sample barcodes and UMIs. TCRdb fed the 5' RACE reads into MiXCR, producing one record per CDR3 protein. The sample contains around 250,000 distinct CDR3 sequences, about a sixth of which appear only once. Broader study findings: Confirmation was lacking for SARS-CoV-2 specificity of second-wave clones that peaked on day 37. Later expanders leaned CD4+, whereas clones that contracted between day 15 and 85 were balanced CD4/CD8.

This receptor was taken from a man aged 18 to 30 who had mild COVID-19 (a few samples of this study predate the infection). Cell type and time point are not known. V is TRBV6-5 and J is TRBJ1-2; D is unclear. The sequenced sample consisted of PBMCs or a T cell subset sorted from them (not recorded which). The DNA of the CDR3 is TGTGCCAGCACTAAAATCCCCGGGGTCTATGGCTACACCTTC. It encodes CASTKIPGVYGYTF.